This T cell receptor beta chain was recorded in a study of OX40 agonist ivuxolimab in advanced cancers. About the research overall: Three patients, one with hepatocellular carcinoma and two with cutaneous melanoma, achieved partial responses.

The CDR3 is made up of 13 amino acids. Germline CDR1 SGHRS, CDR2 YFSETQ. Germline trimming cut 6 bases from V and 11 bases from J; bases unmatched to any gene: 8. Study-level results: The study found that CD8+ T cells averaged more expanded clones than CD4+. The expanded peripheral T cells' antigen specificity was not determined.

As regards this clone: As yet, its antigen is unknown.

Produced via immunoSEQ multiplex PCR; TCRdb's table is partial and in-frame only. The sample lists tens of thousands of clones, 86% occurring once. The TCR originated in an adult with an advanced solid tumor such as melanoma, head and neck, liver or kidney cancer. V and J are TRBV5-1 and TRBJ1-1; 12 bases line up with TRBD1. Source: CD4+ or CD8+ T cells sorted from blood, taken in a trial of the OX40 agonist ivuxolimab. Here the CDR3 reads CASTKGTGGDAFF. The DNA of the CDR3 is TGCGCCAGCACAAAAGGGACAGGGGGCGATGCTTTCTTT.